This TCR beta chain was recovered during a study of shared clonotypes between healthy human individuals. In the study overall: Used for every donor were three CD4 naive, three CD4 memory, two CD8 naive and one CD8 memory plate.

Germline V lookup: CDR1 SGHRS, CDR2 YFSETQ. The CDR3 spans 15 residues. With V trimmed by 1 base and J by 6 bases, 4 bases remained unmatched. Remarks on this clone: Its antigen is unknown.

Points from the study as a whole: Around 5% was the fraction of naive CD4 clonotypes found shared across a handful of donors.

Only Caucasian adults living in Nashville, Tennessee made up the donor group. The table came from immunoSEQ multiplex PCR; TCRdb's copy has only in-frame clones and leaves some out. The sample carries some 2.3 million clones, approximately 95% recorded once. Material for sequencing was naive CD4+ T cells from PBMCs. The subset is: CD45RA+ positively selected. This rearrangement joins TRBV5-1 to TRBJ2-1; 10 nucleotides match TRBD2. The receptor was isolated from a man between 18 and 35 years old in good health. Some clones in this sample may be carry-over from other donors' samples. The CDR3 protein is CASSLTLAGTNEQFF. CDR3 sequence (DNA): TGCGCCAGCAGCTTGACACTAGCGGGGACCAATGAGCAGTTCTTC.